The rows below give T cell receptor beta chains drawn from one sample of a study of blood T cell repertoires in COVID-19. Assay: immunoSEQ multiplex PCR; the TCRdb copy retains only in-frame clones and omits some. This sample has tens of thousands of clones; around 89% occur once, and the top ten carry approximately 6.7%. The sample comprised peripheral blood. All receptors come from a woman of 80 years or more with active COVID-19. The CDR3 runs from the conserved cysteine through the conserved F or W. Fields, in order: V gene, clone size, D gene, J gene, CDR3 length, CDR3 DNA, CDR3 protein. The D gene is left open where the match is weak. Not all rows give a size; the values are once, few, many and, for expanded clones, a class.

V: TRBV5-4
size: NA
D: NA
J: TRBJ2-2
length: 17
DNA: TGTGCCAGCAGCCCCCCTGGGACTTCCACGGGCACCGGGGAGCTGTTTTTT
CDR3: CASSPPGTSTGTGELFF

V: TRBV7-9
size: NA
D: NA
J: TRBJ2-7
length: 14
DNA: TGTGCCAGCAGCTGGGACACCCGATCCTACGAGCAGTACTTC
CDR3: CASSWDTRSYEQYF

V: TRBV5-4
size: NA
D: NA
J: TRBJ2-3
length: 15
DNA: TGTGCCAGCAGCTTAGATTACACGTACACAGATACGCAGTATTTT
CDR3: CASSLDYTYTDTQYF

V: TRBV6-6
size: NA
D: TRBD2
J: TRBJ2-5
length: 14
DNA: TGTGCCAGCAGTTTCACTAGCGGGAGAGAGACCCAGTACTTC
CDR3: CASSFTSGRETQYF

V: TRBV5-6
size: NA
D: NA
J: TRBJ1-1
length: 14
DNA: TGTGCCAGCAGCTTGTTCCGCGGGAACACTGAAGCTTTCTTT
CDR3: CASSLFRGNTEAFF

V: TRBV6-5
size: NA
D: NA
J: TRBJ2-3
length: 15
DNA: TGTGCCAGCAGTTACCAAAGCGGGTCTACAGATACGCAGTATTTT
CDR3: CASSYQSGSTDTQYF

V: TRBV5-4
size: NA
D: TRBD2
J: TRBJ2-3
length: 16
DNA: TGTGCCAGCAGCTTGGGCCGGACTAGCGGGGGAGATACGCAGTATTTT
CDR3: CASSLGRTSGGDTQYF

V: TRBV4-2
size: few
D: NA
J: TRBJ2-2
length: 14
DNA: TGTGCCAGCAGCCAAGATCCGGGAGCCGGGGAGCTGTTTTTT
CDR3: CASSQDPGAGELFF

V: TRBV18
size: NA
D: TRBD1
J: TRBJ1-1
length: 14
DNA: TGTGCCAGCTCACCCGGACAGGCGAACACTGAAGCTTTCTTT
CDR3: CASSPGQANTEAFF

V: TRBV7-6
size: NA
D: TRBD1
J: TRBJ1-4
length: 13
DNA: TGTGCCAGCACGACAGGGGAAAATGAAAAACTGTTTTTT
CDR3: CASTTGENEKLFF

V: TRBV2
size: NA
D: TRBD2
J: TRBJ2-7
length: 17
DNA: TGTGCCAGCAGTGAGCGGACTAGCGGGCGAGGGGCGGGCGAGCAGTACTTC
CDR3: CASSERTSGRGAGEQYF

V: TRBV3-1/TRBV3-2
size: NA
D: NA
J: TRBJ1-2
length: 14
DNA: TGTGCCAGCAGCGCATATGGACAGAACTATGGCTACACCTTC
CDR3: CASSAYGQNYGYTF

V: TRBV6-5
size: few
D: NA
J: TRBJ2-1
length: 14
DNA: TGTGCCGCATCCTTAGAGAGCGGACGCAATGAGCAGTTCTTC
CDR3: CAASLESGRNEQFF

V: TRBV3-1/TRBV3-2
size: NA
D: TRBD1
J: TRBJ1-1
length: 14
DNA: TGTGCCAGCAGAGCACGGGACAGGGGGACTGAAGCTTTCTTT
CDR3: CASRARDRGTEAFF

V: TRBV7-2
size: NA
D: NA
J: TRBJ1-1
length: 14
DNA: TGTGCCAGCAGCCCCCCGGGGATTTGGACTGAAGCTTTCTTT
CDR3: CASSPPGIWTEAFF

V: TRBV6-4
size: NA
D: NA
J: TRBJ2-3
length: 14
DNA: TGTGCCAGCAGTGACTATCCTAGCACAGATACGCAGTATTTT
CDR3: CASSDYPSTDTQYF

V: TRBV9
size: NA
D: NA
J: TRBJ1-6
length: 13
DNA: TGTGCCAGCACCGGGCTCGGAGGGTCACCCCTCCACTTT
CDR3: CASTGLGGSPLHF

V: TRBV3-1/TRBV3-2
size: NA
D: NA
J: TRBJ1-4
length: 16
DNA: TGTGCCAGCAGCCATATTTCTACAGGGAGAAATGAAAAACTGTTTTTT
CDR3: CASSHISTGRNEKLFF

V: TRBV29-1
size: once
D: TRBD2
J: TRBJ2-1
length: 14
DNA: TGCAGCGTTGAAGAACTAGCGACCTACAATGAGCAGTTCTTC
CDR3: CSVEELATYNEQFF

V: TRBV5-1
size: few
D: TRBD2
J: TRBJ2-7
length: 15
DNA: TGCGCCAGCAGCTCCGGGACTAGCGCGGGATACGAGCAGTACTTC
CDR3: CASSSGTSAGYEQYF

V: TRBV10-2
size: NA
D: NA
J: TRBJ2-5
length: 12
DNA: TGCGCCAGCATAGGGGCCCAAGAGACCCAGTACTTC
CDR3: CASIGAQETQYF

V: TRBV6-5
size: NA
D: NA
J: TRBJ2-7
length: 14
DNA: TGTGCCAGCAGACACCCCTCCCCGCCCTACGAGCAGTACTTC
CDR3: CASRHPSPPYEQYF

V: TRBV5-8
size: NA
D: NA
J: TRBJ2-5
length: 14
DNA: TGTGCCAGCAGCTCACGGACGCCGGGGGAGACCCAGTACTTC
CDR3: CASSSRTPGETQYF

V: TRBV6-2/TRBV6-3
size: NA
D: TRBD2
J: TRBJ2-7
length: 15
DNA: TGTGCCAGCAGTTGGCTAGCGGGGAACCCCTACGAGCAGTACTTC
CDR3: CASSWLAGNPYEQYF

V: TRBV7-9
size: NA
D: NA
J: TRBJ2-6
length: 18
DNA: TGTGCCAGCAGCACTAACAGGGGGACTAACTCTGGGGCCAACGTCCTGACTTTC
CDR3: CASSTNRGTNSGANVLTF

V: TRBV6-5
size: NA
D: TRBD1
J: TRBJ2-6
length: 14
DNA: TGTGCCAGCGTCGACAGGGCCGGGGCCAACGTCCTGACTTTC
CDR3: CASVDRAGANVLTF

V: TRBV19
size: NA
D: TRBD2
J: TRBJ2-7
length: 15
DNA: TGTGCCAGTAGTCCCCAGGCTAGCGGGGCCTACGAGCAGTACTTC
CDR3: CASSPQASGAYEQYF

V: TRBV16
size: NA
D: NA
J: TRBJ1-4
length: 15
DNA: TGTGCCAGCAGCCAGGTTGAATCCCGCGGCGAAAAACTGTTTTTT
CDR3: CASSQVESRGEKLFF

V: TRBV28
size: NA
D: NA
J: TRBJ1-1
length: 15
DNA: TGTGCCAGCAGCTCCTCCGGCAGCCGGGAAACTGAAGCTTTCTTT
CDR3: CASSSSGSRETEAFF

V: TRBV4-2
size: NA
D: TRBD1
J: TRBJ2-7
length: 15
DNA: TGTGCCAGCAGCCAAGTGGGGACAGGGTTGTACGAGCAGTACTTC
CDR3: CASSQVGTGLYEQYF

V: TRBV4-2
size: NA
D: NA
J: TRBJ2-6
length: 21
DNA: TGTGCCAGCAGCCCAGAGGAGCGGGCCACCTTACGCGATCCTGGGGCCAACGTCCTGACTTTC
CDR3: CASSPEERATLRDPGANVLTF

V: TRBV5-8
size: NA
D: TRBD1
J: TRBJ1-6
length: 15
DNA: TGTGCCAGCAGCTTGGCTGGACAGGGGAATTCACCCCTCCACTTT
CDR3: CASSLAGQGNSPLHF